A single sample gave rise to the 8 T cell receptor beta chains below, sequenced in a study of T cell changes during pregnancy in multiple sclerosis. The data were produced by immunoSEQ multiplex PCR, yet TCRdb's version contains in-frame clones alone and is incomplete. The sample records some 36,000 clones, under 95% being singletons. The sample was CD4+ T cells from peripheral blood mononuclear cells, taken in the second trimester of pregnancy. Receptors originate from a female donor in good health, enrolled as a control in a pregnancy study.

This clone was counted between two and nine times. The rearrangement joins TRBV6-4 to TRBJ1-5, with a tentative D call TRBD1 (5 bases). V lost 3 bases and J 4 bases, leaving 7 bases between the germline ends. Germline loops: CDR1 MRHNA, CDR2 SNTAGT. The CDR3 consists of 13 residues. CDR3 protein: CASSEGLNQPQHF. CDR3 sequence (DNA): TGTGCCAGCAGTGAGGGGCTAAATCAGCCCCAGCATTTT.

This CDR3 reads CASSKDAVAGGSSYNEQFF. In nucleotides, the CDR3 is TGTGCCAGCAGCAAAGACGCGGTAGCGGGGGGCAGCTCCTACAATGAGCAGTTCTTC. The rearrangement uses TRBV7-8 and TRBJ2-1, with 10 nucleotides matching TRBD2. The CDR3 has 19 residues. Unmatched junction bases numbered 13, after V lost 5 bases and J lost 0 bases. Germline V gene lookup returns CDR1 SGHVS and CDR2 FQNEAQ.

This clone is deemed medium-sized (0.01 to 0.1%). The chain carries TRBV7-9 and TRBJ1-5, with 8 bases fitting TRBD1. The junction had 3 bases not matched to a gene; V was cut back by 3 bases and J by 5 bases. The CDR3 contains 14 residues. Germline loops: CDR1 SEHNR, CDR2 FQNEAQ (reference sequence). CDR3 protein: CASSFGQGHQPQHF. The DNA of the CDR3 is TGTGCCAGCAGCTTCGGACAGGGCCATCAGCCCCAGCATTTT.

This clone occurred once. The V gene is TRBV6-6, the J gene TRBJ1-6; 7 nucleotides line up with TRBD1. V trimming: 6 bases; J trimming: 6 bases; junction bases outside the gene matches: 8. The CDR3 length is 15 residues. CDR1 is MNHNY and CDR2 is SVGAGI in the germline V gene (reference sequence). The CDR3 sequence is CASSADRASNSPLHF. Written as DNA, the CDR3 is TGTGCCAGCAGCGCCGACAGGGCTAGTAATTCACCCCTCCACTTT.

This clone was seen a handful of times. The chain couples TRBV7-2 to TRBJ2-7; 11 positions match TRBD1. CDR1 and CDR2 (germline): SGHTA, FQGNSA. With V trimmed by 3 bases and J by 12 bases, 4 bases remained unmatched. The CDR3 spans 12 residues. In DNA form, the CDR3 reads TGTGCCAGCAGCTTGGACAGGGGGCTTCGGTACTTC. This encodes CASSLDRGLRYF.

The chain uses TRBV5-1 and TRBJ2-7; possible D gene TRBD1, 7 bases. The CDR3 spans 15 residues. Per the germline V gene, CDR1 is SGHRS and CDR2 is YFSETQ. The V and J ends lost 6 bases and 9 bases respectively, with 25 bases between them. As DNA, the CDR3 is TGCGCCAGCAACTCCGGCGGGACAGAGGGTCGATGGCAGTACTTC. This translates into CASNSGGTEGRWQYF.

The CDR3 DNA reads as TGTGCCACCAGCAGAGAGGCTAACAGCGGGGGGTTACGTGAGCAGTTCTTC. Translating it yields CATSREANSGGLREQFF. The chain carries TRBV15 and TRBJ2-1, with 9 bases fitting TRBD2. This CDR3 is built from 17 residues. With V trimmed by 0 bases and J by 9 bases, 12 bases remained unmatched. CDR1 LNHNV and CDR2 YYDKDF come from the germline V gene (reference sequence).

The chain links TRBV7-2 to TRBJ1-4; the match to TRBD1 covers 9 bases. V shed 6 bases and J 8 bases; nucleotides not matched to a gene: 7. This CDR3 region has 14 residues. CDR1 and CDR2 (germline): SGHTA, FQGNSA. Here the CDR3 DNA reads TGTGCCAGCAGGCACGGGACAGGGAACGAAAAACTGTTTTTT. As protein: CASRHGTGNEKLFF.